The source of this T cell receptor (beta chain) is a study of blood T cells in healthy people across ages. PCR was performed a second time for 7 to 11 cycles using a sample-barcoded 5' primer and a J-beta primer mix. TCRdb independently ran MiXCR on the 5' RACE reads; one entry per CDR3 protein. The sample includes hundreds of thousands of distinct CDR3 sequences, 25% to 30% seen only once; the top ten take 29%. A word on this clonotype: Antigen: not known.

Study conclusions and caveats: The lack of PBMC sorting stopped any conclusive naive versus antigen-experienced comparison. In the absence of known donor CMV status, changes in expanded clonotypes were possibly confounded. Higher diversity, along with more naive CD4+ cells, distinguished long-lived donors from aged donors.

V trimming: 7 bases; J trimming: 5 bases; junction bases outside the gene matches: 13. Germline CDR1 reads LGHDT; CDR2 reads YNNKEL (reference sequence). The CDR3 contains 15 residues. Each donor gave around 9.6 milliliters of peripheral blood. The material sequenced was blood. This sequence joins TRBV3-1 and TRBJ2-5, with 7 bases fitting TRBD1. The clonotype comes from a woman aged 70-85 years in good health. The CDR3 loop reads CASKNRDSVAETQYF. The CDR3 region has the DNA TGTGCCAGCAAAAACCGGGACAGTGTTGCCGAGACCCAGTACTTC.